These T cell receptor beta chains were read from a single sample in a study of T cells in localized non-small cell lung cancer. Measured with immunoSEQ multiplex PCR; TCRdb has only the in-frame clones, and not every one. The sample lists 45,000 to 55,000 clones, 86% occurring once. The specimen comprised peripheral blood, sampled before any cancer treatment. The origin of the receptors is a male donor at least 60 years old with stage III squamous cell lung carcinoma. Each CDR3 is given without its conserved first and last residue.

V gene	J gene	CDR3 protein
TRBV30	TRBJ2-7	AWRSKPSSVYEQY
TRBV5-1	TRBJ2-5	ASSLQALQETQY
TRBV9	TRBJ2-5	ASSVGASGGQETQY
TRBV9	TRBJ1-1	ASSVGGGTTEAF
TRBV2	TRBJ2-7	ASSGGTSTPYEQY
TRBV30	TRBJ1-2	AWKRNYGYT
TRBV7-9	TRBJ1-4	ASSLAEGRNEKLF
TRBV5-4	TRBJ2-3	ASRATGTDTQY
TRBV28	TRBJ1-1	ASTSPQGGSTEAF
TRBV7-3	TRBJ2-2	ASSLGSANTGELF
TRBV21-1	TRBJ2-1	APLSGGPYNEQF
TRBV10-3	TRBJ1-3	ASREQDTGNTIY
TRBV4-3	TRBJ2-5	ASSQHQGKETQY
TRBV6-5	TRBJ1-2	ASSRGQAGGYT
TRBV2	TRBJ2-6	ASSDLTGGTGANVLT
TRBV15	TRBJ1-1	ATSSPGGYTEAF
TRBV9	TRBJ2-2	ASSPYSGSTGELF
TRBV5-1	TRBJ1-1	ASSRGTGGTEAF
TRBV10-3	TRBJ1-5	AIRDSNQPQH
TRBV5-4	TRBJ2-5	ASRPRTGELGETQY
TRBV7-2	TRBJ2-3	ASSPGQTDTQY
TRBV6-5	TRBJ2-7	ASKGSYEQY
TRBV6-4	TRBJ2-1	ASSPSGDKYEQF
TRBV15	TRBJ1-2	ATSREQGYT
TRBV2	TRBJ1-1	ASSIDRNTEAF
TRBV18	TRBJ2-7	ASSQPGQGDYEQY
TRBV11-2	TRBJ1-1	ASSLPGQGLNTEAF
TRBV4-3	TRBJ1-3	ASSQGGAISGNTIY
TRBV5-1	TRBJ1-1	ASSLGAGAEAF
TRBV18	TRBJ1-2	ASSPQQKGNWYGYT
TRBV7-9	TRBJ1-6	ASTQSEGGNSPLH
TRBV7-2	TRBJ1-4	ASSPRANNEKLF
TRBV30	TRBJ2-3	AWSRKRLGTSGTDTQY
TRBV25-1	TRBJ2-5	ASSARPPTQGRETQY
TRBV5-1	TRBJ2-7	ASSLGGFDDYEQY
TRBV5-4	TRBJ2-2	ASSLARRGANTGELF
TRBV7-9	TRBJ1-1	ASSLPGEGRGTEAF
TRBV28	TRBJ1-2	ASSVRSPAGYT
TRBV4-3	TRBJ2-3	ASSQGLPGRDTQY
TRBV7-9	-	ASSRTGDEQY
TRBV6-6	TRBJ2-7	ASSLTGTGAYEQY
TRBV30	TRBJ1-2	AWSVRGGYT
TRBV9	TRBJ2-3	ASSVALGQATDTQY
TRBV6-1	TRBJ1-2	ASTMGGKGKGYT
TRBV2	TRBJ2-1	AQKGTRDHNEQF
TRBV5-1	TRBJ2-1	ASSGGTYNEQF
TRBV30	TRBJ1-4	AWSGATASTNEKLF
TRBV5-1	TRBJ2-1	ASSRTGQRDNEQF
TRBV28	TRBJ2-2	ATGSGLNTGELF
TRBV30	TRBJ1-6	AWSRQAGNSPLH
TRBV7-9	TRBJ2-4	ASSLTSQGASKNIQY
TRBV6-5	TRBJ2-7	ASSQAWISYEQY
TRBV23-1	TRBJ2-7	ASSPREQGTYEQY
TRBV5-1	TRBJ2-3	ASSINSVADTQY
TRBV6-5	TRBJ2-7	ASSITGPYYEQY